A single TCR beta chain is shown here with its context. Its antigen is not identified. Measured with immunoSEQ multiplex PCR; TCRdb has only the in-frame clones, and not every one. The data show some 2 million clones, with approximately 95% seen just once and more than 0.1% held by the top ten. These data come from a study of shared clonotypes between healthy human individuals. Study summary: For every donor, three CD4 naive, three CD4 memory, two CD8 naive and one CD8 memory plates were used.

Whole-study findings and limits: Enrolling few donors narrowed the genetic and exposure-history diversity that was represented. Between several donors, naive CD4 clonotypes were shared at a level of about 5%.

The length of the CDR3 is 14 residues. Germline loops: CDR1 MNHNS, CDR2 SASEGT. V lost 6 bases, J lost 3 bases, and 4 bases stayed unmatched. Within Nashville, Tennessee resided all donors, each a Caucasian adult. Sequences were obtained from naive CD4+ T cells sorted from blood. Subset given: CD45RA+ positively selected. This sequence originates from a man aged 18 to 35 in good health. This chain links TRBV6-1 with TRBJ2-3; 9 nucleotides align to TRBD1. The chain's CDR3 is CASSHDRGTDTQYF. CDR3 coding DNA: TGTGCCAGCAGCCATGACAGGGGGACAGATACGCAGTATTTT.